The count of the clone carrying this TCR beta chain is one. Given the absence of the conserved phenylalanine or tryptophan at the CDR3 end, a read error is likely. The library came from three nested PCR rounds adapted from ARM-PCR protocols. Each CDR3 protein gets one entry after TCRdb re-called the multiplex PCR reads with MiXCR. The table lists 60,000 to 85,000 distinct CDR3 sequences, around four fifths of them singletons, with 10% to 15% in the top ten. This specimen belongs to a study of tumor and adjacent non-tumor tissue in lung cancer. The template was RNA from unsorted bulk tissue. The CDR3 totals 15 residues. CDR1 and CDR2 (germline): SGHAT, FQNNGV.

The V and J genes are TRBV11-2 and TRBJ2-7; 8 nucleotides line up with TRBD1. Sequencing was done on a sample of lung tumor tissue. This receptor was obtained from a woman aged 50 to 65 with non-small cell lung cancer. Here the CDR3 reads CVSSTGAGGTYEQYL. The CDR3 nucleotides read TGTGTCAGCAGCACCGGGGCAGGGGGCACCTACGAGCAGTACCTC.